This entry lists 10 T cell receptor beta chains sequenced from one sample in a study of blood T cells in healthy people across ages. Through a sample-barcoded 5' primer and a J-beta primer mix, a second PCR was run for roughly 6 to 12 cycles. TCRdb ran MiXCR on the 5' RACE reads and lists one entry per CDR3 protein. The table has about 780,000 distinct CDR3 sequences, about 26% seen once. The sample also formed part of further work on T cells of mothers and their children.

Sample: blood. These receptor sequences come from a boy aged 10-17 years in good health.

This clonotype has just a few counts. The rearrangement uses TRBV20-1 and TRBJ2-7; D remains ambiguous. Germline V gene lookup returns CDR1 DFQATT and CDR2 SNEGSKA (reference sequence). V shed 2 bases and J shed 2 bases, with 13 bases lying between them. This CDR3 contains 14 residues. The CDR3 coding sequence is TGCAGTGCTAGACATCCGACAACCACCTACGAGCAGTACTTC. This gives the protein CSARHPTTTYEQYF.

This sequence joins TRBV18 and TRBJ2-3, with 10 bases matching TRBD2. Germline CDR1 and CDR2: KGHSH and LQKENI. This CDR3 has 16 amino acids. V lost 6 bases and J lost 4; bases outside the gene matches: 10. In DNA, the CDR3 is TGTGCCAGCTCCGCCAGGAGCGGGGGGGCAGCAGATACGCAGTATTTT. It yields the protein CASSARSGGAADTQYF.

The chain links TRBV7-9 to TRBJ2-5; D not certain. The better agreement between TRBJ2-1 and the DNA end casts doubt on the J call. Germline V lookup: CDR1 SEHNR, CDR2 FQNEAQ (reference sequence). This CDR3 region has 13 residues. The CDR3 loop reads CASSYPGLPAQFF. The CDR3 region has the DNA TGTGCCAGCAGTTATCCGGGTCTGCCAGCGCAGTTCTTC.

The genes are TRBV6-4 and TRBJ2-2; perhaps TRBD1 as D (6 bases). Germline V CDR1 and CDR2: MRHNA, SNTAGT. The V gene lost 4 bases and the J gene lost 2 bases, with 14 bases spanning the gap. The CDR3 consists of 16 residues. The CDR3 here is CASSARAGANTGELFF. CDR3 DNA: TGTGCCAGCAGTGCCCGGGCAGGGGCAAACACCGGGGAGCTGTTTTTT.

This clonotype showed up just a few times. This chain connects TRBV13 to TRBJ2-3, with 9 nucleotides matching TRBD2. Trimming took 4 bases from V and 1 from J; bases not matched to a gene: 9. CDR1 is PRHDT, CDR2 FYEKMQ, per germline (reference sequence). The CDR3 length is 17 residues. The CDR3 loop reads CASSSTLAGARTDTQYF. The CDR3, as DNA: TGTGCCAGCAGCTCTACATTAGCGGGGGCCCGCACAGATACGCAGTATTTT.

This chain's CDR3 is CASGRTGINEQFF. The CDR3 nucleotides read TGCGCCAGCGGACGGACAGGGATTAATGAGCAGTTCTTC. This chain uses TRBV4-1 with TRBJ2-1; 8 positions match TRBD1. Trimming took 8 bases from V and 7 from J; bases not matched to a gene: 7. The CDR3 contains 13 residues. Germline V lookup: CDR1 MGHRA, CDR2 YSYEKL.

This clonotype has more than one count but fewer than ten. This chain uses TRBV3-1 with TRBJ2-6; the D gene is possibly TRBD2 (5 bases). V lost 5 bases, J lost 1 base, and 12 bases lay in between. The CDR3 runs to 16 residues. Germline CDR1 and CDR2: LGHDT and YNNKEL (reference sequence). CDR3 in amino acids: CASSAVATSGANVLTF. CDR3 in DNA: TGTGCCAGCAGCGCGGTAGCGACTTCTGGGGCCAACGTCCTGACTTTC.

The chain joins TRBV18 to TRBJ2-5, with D tentatively TRBD1 (5 bases). The J call may be wrong; the DNA end is better matched by TRBJ2-7. The CDR3 loop spans 14 amino acids. Germline V gene lookup returns CDR1 KGHSH and CDR2 LQKENI. CDR3 residues: CASSERGLSYEQYF. In DNA, the CDR3 is TGTGCCAGCTCCGAAAGGGGTCTCTCCTACGAGCAGTACTTC.

Of note for this clonotype: Compared with germline, one end of the junction differs, possibly owing to a read error. The V gene is TRBV5-1, the J gene TRBJ1-1; TRBD1 matches 8 bases. This CDR3 has 16 amino acids. The germline CDR1 and CDR2 sequences are SGHRS and YFSETQ. The CDR3 region is CASGLADRGANTEAFF. The DNA for the CDR3 is TGCGCCAGCGGCTTGGCTGACAGGGGAGCTAACACTGAAGCTTTCTTT.

This clonotype was picked up a small number of times. The chain is built from TRBV29-1 and TRBJ2-5; 10 bases line up with TRBD1. The CDR3 loop spans 12 amino acids. V dropped 7 bases and J dropped 7; count of bases not matched to a gene: 6. Germline assignment: CDR1 SQVTM and CDR2 ANQGSEA. CDR3 protein: CSGDRGGGTQYF. CDR3 DNA sequence: TGCAGCGGGGACAGGGGAGGGGGGACCCAGTACTTC.